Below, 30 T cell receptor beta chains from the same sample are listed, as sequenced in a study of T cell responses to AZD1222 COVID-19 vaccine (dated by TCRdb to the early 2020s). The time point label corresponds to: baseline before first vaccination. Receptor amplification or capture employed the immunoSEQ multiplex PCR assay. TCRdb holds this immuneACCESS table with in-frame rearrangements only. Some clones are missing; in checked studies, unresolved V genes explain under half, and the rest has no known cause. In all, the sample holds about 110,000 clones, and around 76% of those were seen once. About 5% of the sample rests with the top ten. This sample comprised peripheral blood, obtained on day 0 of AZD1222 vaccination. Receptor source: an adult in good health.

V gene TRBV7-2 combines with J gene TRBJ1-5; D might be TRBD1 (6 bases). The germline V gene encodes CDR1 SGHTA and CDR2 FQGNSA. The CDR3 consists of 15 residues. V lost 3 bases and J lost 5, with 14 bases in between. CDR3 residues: CASSLVSGADQPQHF. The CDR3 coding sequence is TGTGCCAGCAGCTTGGTGTCAGGGGCGGATCAGCCCCAGCATTTT. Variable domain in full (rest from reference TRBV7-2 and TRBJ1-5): GAGVSQSPSNKVTEKGKDVELRCDPISGHTALYWYRQSLGQGLEFLIYFQGNSAPDKSGLPSDRFSAERTGGSVSTLTIQRTQQEDSAVYLCASSLVSGADQPQHFGDGTRLSIL.

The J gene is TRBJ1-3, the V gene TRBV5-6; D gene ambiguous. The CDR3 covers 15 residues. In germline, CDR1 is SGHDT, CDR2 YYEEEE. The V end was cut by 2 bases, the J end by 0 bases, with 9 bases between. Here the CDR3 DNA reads TGTGCCAGCAGCTTTAATCCGGGCTCTGGAAACACCATATATTTT. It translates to CASSFNPGSGNTIYF.

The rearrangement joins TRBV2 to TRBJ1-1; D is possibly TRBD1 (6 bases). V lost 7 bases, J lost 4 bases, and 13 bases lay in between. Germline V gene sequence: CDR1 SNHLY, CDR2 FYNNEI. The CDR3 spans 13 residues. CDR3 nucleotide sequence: TGTGCCAGCACCGGGGGCCGAGGCACTGAAGCTTTCTTT. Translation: CASTGGRGTEAFF.

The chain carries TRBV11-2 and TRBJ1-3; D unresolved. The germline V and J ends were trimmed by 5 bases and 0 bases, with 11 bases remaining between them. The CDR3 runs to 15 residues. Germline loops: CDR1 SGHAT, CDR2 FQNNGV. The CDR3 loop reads CASSPRRDSGNTIYF. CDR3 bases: TGTGCCAGCAGCCCCCGTAGGGACTCTGGAAACACCATATATTTT.

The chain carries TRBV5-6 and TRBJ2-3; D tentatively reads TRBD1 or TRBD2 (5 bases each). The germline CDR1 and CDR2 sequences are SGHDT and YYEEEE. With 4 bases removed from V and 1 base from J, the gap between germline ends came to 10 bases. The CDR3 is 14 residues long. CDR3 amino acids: CASSQGPGTDTQYF. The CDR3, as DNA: TGTGCCAGCAGCCAGGGACCCGGCACAGATACGCAGTATTTT.

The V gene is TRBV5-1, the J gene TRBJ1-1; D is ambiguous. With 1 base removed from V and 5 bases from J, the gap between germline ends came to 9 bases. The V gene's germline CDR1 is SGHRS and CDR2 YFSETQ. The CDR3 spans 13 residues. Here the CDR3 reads CASSLMSGTEAFF. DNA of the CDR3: TGCGCCAGCAGCTTGATGTCCGGGACTGAAGCTTTCTTT.

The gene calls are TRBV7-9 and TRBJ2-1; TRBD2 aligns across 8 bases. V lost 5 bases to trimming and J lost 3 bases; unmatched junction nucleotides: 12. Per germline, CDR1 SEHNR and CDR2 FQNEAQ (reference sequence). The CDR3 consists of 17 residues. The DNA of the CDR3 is TGTGCCAGCAGCCCTATAGGGAGCGGGGGTTACTACAATGAGCAGTTCTTC. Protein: CASSPIGSGGYYNEQFF.

As DNA, the CDR3 is TGTGCCAGCAGCTTTCGGCAGGGAACTGGAAACACCATATATTTT. It codes for CASSFRQGTGNTIYF. The V call is TRBV5-6, the J call TRBJ1-3; tentative D call: TRBD1 (5 bases). Germline V gene data show CDR1 as SGHDT and CDR2 as YYEEEE. The CDR3 is 15 residues long. Trimming took off 2 bases at V and 2 bases at J, with 11 bases between the two ends.

The CDR3 is CASSLYPPGEKLFF. As DNA, the CDR3 is TGTGCCAGCAGTTTATATCCTCCTGGAGAAAAACTGTTTTTT. The gene calls are TRBV27 and TRBJ1-4; D ambiguous. V was trimmed by 1 base and J by 8 bases, leaving 11 bases between them. CDR1 is MNHEY and CDR2 is SMNVEV in the germline V gene (reference sequence). The CDR3 runs 14 residues.

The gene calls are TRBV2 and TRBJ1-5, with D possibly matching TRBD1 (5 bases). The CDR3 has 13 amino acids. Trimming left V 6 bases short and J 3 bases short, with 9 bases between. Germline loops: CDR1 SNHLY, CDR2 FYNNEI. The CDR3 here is CASRGGVNQPQHF. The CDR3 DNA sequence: TGTGCCAGCAGAGGAGGGGTCAATCAGCCCCAGCATTTT. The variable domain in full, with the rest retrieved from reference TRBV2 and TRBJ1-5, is EPEVTQTPSHQVTQMGQEVILRCVPISNHLYFYWYRQILGQKVEFLVSFYNNEISEKSEIFDDQFSVERPDGSNFTLKIRSTKLEDSAMYFCASRGGVNQPQHFGDGTRLSIL.

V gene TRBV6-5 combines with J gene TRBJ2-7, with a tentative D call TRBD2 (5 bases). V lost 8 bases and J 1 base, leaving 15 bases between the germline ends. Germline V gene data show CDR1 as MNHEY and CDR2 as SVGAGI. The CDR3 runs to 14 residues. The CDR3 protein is CASAPDFGSYEQYF. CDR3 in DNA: TGTGCCAGCGCGCCGGACTTCGGATCCTACGAGCAGTACTTC.

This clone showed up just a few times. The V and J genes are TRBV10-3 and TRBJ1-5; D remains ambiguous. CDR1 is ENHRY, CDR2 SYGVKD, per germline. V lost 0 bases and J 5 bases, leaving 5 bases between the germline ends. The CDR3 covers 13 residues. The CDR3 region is CAISESRDQPQHF. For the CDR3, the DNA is TGTGCCATCAGTGAGTCGAGGGATCAGCCCCAGCATTTT.

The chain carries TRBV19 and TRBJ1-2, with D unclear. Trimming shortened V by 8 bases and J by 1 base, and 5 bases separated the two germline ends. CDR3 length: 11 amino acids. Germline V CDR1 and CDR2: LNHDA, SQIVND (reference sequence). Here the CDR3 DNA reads TGTGCCAGTTACAGTAACTATGGCTACACCTTC. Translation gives CASYSNYGYTF.

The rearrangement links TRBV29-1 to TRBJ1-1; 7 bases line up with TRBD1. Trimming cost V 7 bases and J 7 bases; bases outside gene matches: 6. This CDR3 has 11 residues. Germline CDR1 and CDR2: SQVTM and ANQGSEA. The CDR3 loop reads CSGGQDYEAFF. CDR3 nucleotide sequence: TGCAGCGGCGGACAGGACTATGAAGCTTTCTTT.

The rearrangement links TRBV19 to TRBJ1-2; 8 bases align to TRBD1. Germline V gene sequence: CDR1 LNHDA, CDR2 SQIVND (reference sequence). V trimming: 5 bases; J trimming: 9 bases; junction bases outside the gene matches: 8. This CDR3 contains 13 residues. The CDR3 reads CASSPGQGARYTF. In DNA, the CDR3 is TGTGCCAGTAGTCCAGGACAGGGAGCGCGCTACACCTTC.

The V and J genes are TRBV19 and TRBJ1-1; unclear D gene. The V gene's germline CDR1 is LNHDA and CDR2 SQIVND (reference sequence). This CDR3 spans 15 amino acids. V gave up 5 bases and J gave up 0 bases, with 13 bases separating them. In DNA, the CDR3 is TGTGCCAGTAGTCCCAGAGGGCGAATGAACACTGAAGCTTTCTTT. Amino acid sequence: CASSPRGRMNTEAFF. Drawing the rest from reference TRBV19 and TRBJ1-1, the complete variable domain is DGGITQSPKYLFRKEGQNVTLSCEQNLNHDAMYWYRQDPGQGLRLIYYSQIVNDFQKGDIAEGYSVSREKKESFPLTVTSAQKNPTAFYLCASSPRGRMNTEAFFGQGTRLTVV.

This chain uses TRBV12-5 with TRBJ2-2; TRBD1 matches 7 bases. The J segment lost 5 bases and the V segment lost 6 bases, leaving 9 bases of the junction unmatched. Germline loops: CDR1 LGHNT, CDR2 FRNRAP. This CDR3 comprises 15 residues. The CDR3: CASGTGQGDTGELFF. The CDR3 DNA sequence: TGTGCTAGTGGCACCGGGCAGGGGGATACCGGGGAGCTGTTTTTT.

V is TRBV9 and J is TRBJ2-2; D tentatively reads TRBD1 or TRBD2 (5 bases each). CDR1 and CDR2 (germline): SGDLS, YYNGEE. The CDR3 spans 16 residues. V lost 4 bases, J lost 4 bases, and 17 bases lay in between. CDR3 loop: CASSRLRGAVTGELFF. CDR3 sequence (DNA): TGTGCCAGCAGCCGGCTGAGGGGCGCAGTCACCGGGGAGCTGTTTTTT.

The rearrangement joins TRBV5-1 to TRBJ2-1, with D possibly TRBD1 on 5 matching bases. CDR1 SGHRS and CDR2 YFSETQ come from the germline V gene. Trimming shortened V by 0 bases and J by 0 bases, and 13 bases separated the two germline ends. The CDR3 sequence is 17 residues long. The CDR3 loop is CASSLGFWTISYNEQFF. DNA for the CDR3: TGCGCCAGCAGCTTGGGTTTTTGGACAATCTCCTACAATGAGCAGTTCTTC.

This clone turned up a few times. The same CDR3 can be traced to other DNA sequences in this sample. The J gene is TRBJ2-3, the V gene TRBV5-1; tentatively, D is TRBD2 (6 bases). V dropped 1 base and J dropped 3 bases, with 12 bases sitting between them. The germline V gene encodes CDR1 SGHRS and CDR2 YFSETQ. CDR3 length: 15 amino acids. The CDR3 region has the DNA TGCGCCAGCAGCTTGAGGGGACTGGGGACAGATACGCAGTATTTT. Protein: CASSLRGLGTDTQYF.

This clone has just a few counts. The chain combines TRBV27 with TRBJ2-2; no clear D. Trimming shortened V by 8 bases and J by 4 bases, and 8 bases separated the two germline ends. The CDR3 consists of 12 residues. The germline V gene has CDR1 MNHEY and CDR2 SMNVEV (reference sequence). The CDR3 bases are TGTGCCAGCTCTAGGGTCACCGGGGAGCTGTTTTTT. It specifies CASSRVTGELFF.

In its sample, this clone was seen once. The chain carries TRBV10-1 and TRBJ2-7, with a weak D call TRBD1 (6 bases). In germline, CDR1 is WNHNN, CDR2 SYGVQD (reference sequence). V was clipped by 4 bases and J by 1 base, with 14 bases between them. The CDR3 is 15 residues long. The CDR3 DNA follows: TGCGCCAGCAGTGGTTGCCCAGGACAGTCCTACGAGCAGTACTTC. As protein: CASSGCPGQSYEQYF.

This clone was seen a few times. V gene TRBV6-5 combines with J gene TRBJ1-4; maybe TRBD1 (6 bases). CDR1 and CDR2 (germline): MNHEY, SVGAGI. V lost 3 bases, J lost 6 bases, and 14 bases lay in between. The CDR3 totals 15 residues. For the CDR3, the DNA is TGTGCCAGCAGTTATCTTTCGGCAGGGGATGAAAAACTGTTTTTT. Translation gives CASSYLSAGDEKLFF.

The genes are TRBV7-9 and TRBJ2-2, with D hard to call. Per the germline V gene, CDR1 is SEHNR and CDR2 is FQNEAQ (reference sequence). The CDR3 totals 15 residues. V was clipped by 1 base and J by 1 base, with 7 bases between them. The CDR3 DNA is TGTGCCAGCAGCTTAGTCGTGAGGAACACCGGGGAGCTGTTTTTT. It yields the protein CASSLVVRNTGELFF.

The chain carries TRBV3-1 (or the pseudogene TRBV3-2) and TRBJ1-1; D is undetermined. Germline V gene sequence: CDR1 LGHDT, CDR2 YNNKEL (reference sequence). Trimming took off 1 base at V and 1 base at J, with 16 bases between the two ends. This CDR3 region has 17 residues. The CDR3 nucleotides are TGTGCCAGCAGCCAAGGAGGGATACTACAGCAGAACACTGAAGCTTTCTTT. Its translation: CASSQGGILQQNTEAFF.

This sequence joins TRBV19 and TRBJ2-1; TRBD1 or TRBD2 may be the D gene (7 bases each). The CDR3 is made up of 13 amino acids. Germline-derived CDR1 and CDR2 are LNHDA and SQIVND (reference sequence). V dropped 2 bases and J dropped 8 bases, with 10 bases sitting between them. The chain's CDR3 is CASSIQGGDEQFF. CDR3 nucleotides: TGTGCCAGTAGTATACAGGGGGGGGATGAGCAGTTCTTC.

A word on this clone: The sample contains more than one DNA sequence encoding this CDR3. For the CDR3, the DNA is TGTGCCAGCAGCCTCGGGGGTTCTAACTATGGCTACACCTTC. Its protein product is CASSLGGSNYGYTF. This chain joins TRBV7-2 and TRBJ1-2; perhaps TRBD1 as D (5 bases). Germline V gives CDR1 SGHTA, CDR2 FQGNSA. Trimming shortened V by 5 bases and J by 0 bases, and 10 bases separated the two germline ends. This CDR3 contains 14 residues.

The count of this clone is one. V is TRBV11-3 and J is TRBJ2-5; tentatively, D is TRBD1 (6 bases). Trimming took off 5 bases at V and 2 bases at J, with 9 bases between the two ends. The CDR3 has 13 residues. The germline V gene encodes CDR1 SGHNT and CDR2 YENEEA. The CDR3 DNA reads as TGTGCCAGCAGCCCAGGGGATCAAGAGACCCAGTACTTC. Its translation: CASSPGDQETQYF.

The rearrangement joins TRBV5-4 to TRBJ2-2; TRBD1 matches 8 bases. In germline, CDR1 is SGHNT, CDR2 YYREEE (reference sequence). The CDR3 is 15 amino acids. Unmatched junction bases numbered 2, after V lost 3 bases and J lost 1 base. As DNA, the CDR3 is TGTGCCAGCAGCTCCGGGACAGGGAACACCGGGGAGCTGTTTTTT. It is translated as CASSSGTGNTGELFF.

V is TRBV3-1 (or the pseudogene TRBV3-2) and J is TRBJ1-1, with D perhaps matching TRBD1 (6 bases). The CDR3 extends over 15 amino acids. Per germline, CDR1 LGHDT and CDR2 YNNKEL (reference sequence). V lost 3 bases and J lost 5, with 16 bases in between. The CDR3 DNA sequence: TGTGCCAGCAGCCACCCCAGGGGAGCGTATACTGAAGCTTTCTTT. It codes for CASSHPRGAYTEAFF.